Listed below are T cell receptor beta chains from one sample, sequenced in a study of T cells after yellow fever vaccination. TCRdb re-called the 5' RACE reads through MiXCR, storing one row per CDR3 protein. The table lists about 150,000 distinct CDR3 sequences, just over 6.5% of them singletons. Sample: CD4+ T cells sorted from PBMCs, taken 10 days after the yellow fever booster vaccination. These receptors were collected from a man in his thirties or forties who received the YFV17D yellow fever vaccine. CDR3s include the opening cysteine and the closing phenylalanine or tryptophan. A D gene is named only where the DNA matches it firmly. Expanded clones are given a class, and other clones once, few, many or no size at all.

j_call v_call clone_size d_call cdr3_aa cdr3_nt
TRBJ1-5 TRBV6-2/TRBV6-3 many - CASSNYGASNQPQHF TGTGCCAGCAGTAATTACGGAGCAAGCAATCAGCCCCAGCATTTT
TRBJ1-1 TRBV18 many - CASSPHYEAFF TGTGCCAGCTCACCCCACTATGAAGCTTTCTTT
TRBJ2-1 TRBV28 - TRBD2 CASSPRGGNEQFF TGTGCCAGCAGCCCTCGCGGGGGAAATGAGCAGTTCTTC
TRBJ2-1 TRBV20-1 - - CSARDLRVSANLVDEQIF TGCAGTGCTAGAGATCTTAGGGTCAGTGCAAATCTGGTGGATGAGCAGATCTTC
TRBJ1-5 TRBV30 - TRBD1 CAWSRGQDQPQHF TGTGCCTGGAGTAGGGGGCAAGATCAGCCCCAGCATTTT
TRBJ2-1 TRBV7-2 many - CASSLGPINEQFF TGTGCCAGCAGCTTAGGACCCATCAATGAGCAGTTCTTC
TRBJ2-1 TRBV6-5 many - CASSYSMGAAQYNEQFF TGTGCCAGCAGTTACTCGATGGGAGCAGCCCAGTACAATGAGCAGTTCTTC
TRBJ2-3 TRBV20-1 many TRBD2 CSAGTTGTSGNTDTQYF TGCAGTGCTGGAACTACCGGGACTAGCGGGAACACAGATACGCAGTATTTT
TRBJ1-2 TRBV10-2 many - CASSRQKGGYGYTF TGCGCCAGCAGTCGGCAGAAGGGTGGCTATGGCTACACCTTC
TRBJ2-1 TRBV12-3/TRBV12-4 many - CASSSDGIEQFF TGTGCCAGCAGCTCGGACGGGATCGAGCAGTTCTTC
TRBJ2-2 TRBV20-1 - TRBD2 CSARAPSGVAGGLSTGELFF TGCAGTGCTAGAGCTCCCTCTGGGGTAGCGGGAGGGCTAAGCACCGGGGAGCTGTTTTTT